One sample yielded the 20 T cell receptor beta chains listed below, sequenced in a study of blood T cell repertoires in COVID-19. Profiled with immunoSEQ multiplex PCR; TCRdb holds only in-frame clones, not every one. Of about 270,000 clones listed, 86% are singletons. The specimen sequenced was PBMCs or T cells enriched from blood (not recorded which). Receptors were obtained from a woman between 18 and 30 years old who had recovered from COVID-19.

In regard to this clone: The same CDR3 arises from other DNA sequences in this sample as well. This chain joins TRBV20-1 and TRBJ1-5; D is uncertain. The CDR3 has 12 amino acids. V shed 3 bases and J shed 1 base, with 4 bases lying between them. CDR1 is DFQATT, CDR2 SNEGSKA, per germline (reference sequence). The CDR3 reads CSASLSNQPQHF. CDR3 sequence (DNA): TGCAGTGCTAGTCTGAGCAATCAGCCCCAGCATTTT.

The rearrangement uses TRBV5-6 and TRBJ1-2, with a weak D call TRBD1 (5 bases). The CDR3 length is 14 residues. Trimming cost V 4 bases and J 6 bases, with 16 bases left between them. Germline values: CDR1 SGHDT, CDR2 YYEEEE. In nucleotides, the CDR3 is TGTGCCAGCAGCGGGACTTTTATCGGGGATGGCTACACCTTC. It specifies CASSGTFIGDGYTF.

The chain employs TRBV2 and TRBJ2-3, with D maybe TRBD2 (6 bases). The germline CDR1 and CDR2 sequences are SNHLY and FYNNEI. CDR3 length: 16 amino acids. The V end was cut by 3 bases, the J end by 3 bases, with 16 bases between. The CDR3 bases are TGTGCCAGCAGTGATGTGGGGCGGGGTGGGACAGATACGCAGTATTTT. Translating gives CASSDVGRGGTDTQYF.

V and J are TRBV29-1 and TRBJ1-3; possible D gene TRBD1, 5 bases. This CDR3 region has 13 residues. Germline CDR1 is SQVTM and CDR2 is ANQGSEA. The ends were cut back, 4 bases at V and 9 bases at J, with 16 bases in the middle. The CDR3 region is CSVVWRDPPTIYF. The CDR3 DNA reads as TGCAGCGTTGTATGGAGGGACCCCCCCACCATATATTTT.

The V and J genes are TRBV24-1 and TRBJ1-5; 10 nucleotides agree with TRBD1. CDR1 is KGHDR, CDR2 SFDVKD, per germline. Trimming took 1 base from V and 4 from J; bases not matched to a gene: 3. This CDR3 is built from 16 residues. The CDR3 sequence is CATSDFRTGGNQPQHF. DNA for the CDR3: TGTGCCACCAGTGATTTCCGGACAGGGGGTAATCAGCCCCAGCATTTT.

Remarks on this clone: This specimen includes other DNA sequences encoding the same CDR3. The V call is TRBV12-3 or TRBV12-4, the J call TRBJ1-2; D gene unclear. Trimming cost V 3 bases and J 3 bases, with 5 bases left between them. The CDR3 is 12 residues long. CDR3: CASSFRDYGYTF. The DNA for the CDR3 is TGTGCCAGCAGTTTTCGGGACTATGGCTACACCTTC.

J is TRBJ2-7 and V is TRBV12-3 or TRBV12-4; 8 nucleotides line up with TRBD1. This CDR3 has 13 residues. V lost 2 bases to trimming and J lost 7 bases; unmatched junction nucleotides: 4. The CDR3 region has the DNA TGTGCCAGCAGTTTAACGGACAGGGCAGAGCAGTACTTC. Encoded protein: CASSLTDRAEQYF.

The chain recombines TRBV14 with TRBJ2-7; TRBD1 agrees at 8 bases. CDR3 length equals 17 residues. Trimming took 4 bases from V and 6 from J; bases not matched to a gene: 17. From germline, CDR1 is SGHDN and CDR2 FVKESK. CDR3 sequence (DNA): TGTGCCAGCAGCCCCATTAGGACAGGGCCATTGCCTCCCGAGCAGTACTTC. This sequence encodes CASSPIRTGPLPPEQYF.

The chain links TRBV9 to TRBJ1-1; possible D gene TRBD1, 5 bases. CDR1 and CDR2 (germline): SGDLS, YYNGEE. Trimming shortened V by 4 bases and J by 1 base, and 11 bases separated the two germline ends. This CDR3 is built from 14 residues. DNA for the CDR3: TGTGCCAGCAGCCTTGACAGTAAGAACACTGAAGCTTTCTTT. It yields the protein CASSLDSKNTEAFF.

The chain links TRBV19 to TRBJ1-5; 7 bases are shared with TRBD1. There are 14 residues in the CDR3. The trim removed 2 bases at V and 4 bases at J, leaving 2 bases unmatched. Germline values: CDR1 LNHDA, CDR2 SQIVND (reference sequence). CDR3 sequence reads: CASSIRQGNQPQHF. The CDR3 region has the DNA TGTGCCAGTAGTATACGACAGGGTAATCAGCCCCAGCATTTT.

The V gene is TRBV21-1, the J gene TRBJ2-3; the D call in the table, TRBD2, was not verified against the DNA. TRBV21-1 is flagged as a pseudogene. This CDR3 is built from 17 residues. The CDR3 bases are TGTGCCAGCAGCAGACCGGGACTAGCGGGGAACACAGATACGCAGTATTTT. It yields the protein CASSRPGLAGNTDTQYF.

This clone has a handful of counts. The chain uses TRBV29-1 and TRBJ2-2; TRBD2 matches 9 bases. Germline values: CDR1 SQVTM, CDR2 ANQGSEA. The CDR3 is 14 amino acids. J lost 5 bases, V lost 8 bases, and 9 bases had no gene match. CDR3 protein: CSFRGLADTGELFF. As DNA, the CDR3 is TGCAGCTTCCGGGGACTAGCTGATACCGGGGAGCTGTTTTTT.

The chain links TRBV6-2 or TRBV6-3 to TRBJ2-7, with D uncertain. Germline lookup yields CDR1 MNHEY and CDR2 SVGEGT. Trimming took 2 bases from V and 3 from J, leaving 8 bases between them. The CDR3 contains 13 residues. CDR3 loop: CASSYAPGYEQYF. CDR3 nucleotide sequence: TGTGCCAGCAGTTACGCACCAGGCTACGAGCAGTACTTC.

This chain uses TRBV19 with TRBJ2-7; tentative D call: TRBD1 (6 bases). Germline V gives CDR1 LNHDA, CDR2 SQIVND (reference sequence). Trimming took off 2 bases at V and 3 bases at J, with 11 bases between the two ends. The CDR3 totals 14 residues. CDR3 protein: CASSIRQDNYEQYF. The CDR3 DNA reads as TGTGCCAGTAGTATAAGACAGGACAACTACGAGCAGTACTTC.

The chain carries TRBV28 and TRBJ2-1; 11 nucleotides agree with TRBD2. The CDR3 totals 15 residues. Germline CDR1 and CDR2: MDHEN and SYDVKM. V trimming: 7 bases; J trimming: 7 bases; junction bases outside the gene matches: 9. The chain's CDR3 is CASTLTSGRINEQFF. DNA for the CDR3: TGTGCCAGCACCTTAACTAGCGGGAGAATTAATGAGCAGTTCTTC.

The chain is built from TRBV27 and TRBJ2-3, with D possibly TRBD2 on 6 matching bases. The germline gives CDR1 MNHEY, CDR2 SMNVEV (reference sequence). V was clipped by 6 bases and J by 4 bases, with 11 bases between them. The CDR3 has 13 amino acids. The CDR3 coding sequence is TGTGCCAGCAGGGACTACGATTCAGATACGCAGTATTTT. Protein sequence: CASRDYDSDTQYF.

The chain is built from TRBV11-3 and TRBJ1-1; the match to TRBD1 covers 7 bases. The CDR3 is 15 residues long. Germline-derived CDR1 and CDR2 are SGHNT and YENEEA. Trimming cost V 5 bases and J 5 bases; bases outside gene matches: 11. CDR3 amino acids: CASSPRQGPGTEAFF. In DNA, the CDR3 is TGTGCCAGCAGCCCCCGACAGGGCCCGGGGACTGAAGCTTTCTTT.

The gene calls are TRBV3-1 (or the pseudogene TRBV3-2) and TRBJ2-4, with 13 positions matching TRBD2. The V gene end was trimmed by 4 bases and the J gene end by 1 base; junction bases not matched to a gene: 10. The CDR3 runs 19 residues. The germline CDR1 and CDR2 sequences are LGHDT and YNNKEL (reference sequence). Written as DNA, the CDR3 is TGTGCCAGCAGCCCAGGACTAGCGGGAGCCGCGTGGGCCAAAAACATTCAGTACTTC. This sequence encodes CASSPGLAGAAWAKNIQYF.

The V call is TRBV18, the J call TRBJ1-5, with TRBD1 as a possible D gene (5 bases). CDR1 is KGHSH, CDR2 LQKENI, per germline. CDR3 length equals 14 residues. V lost 6 bases, J lost 4 bases, and 13 bases lay in between. DNA of the CDR3: TGTGCCAGCTCGCAGTCGACAGAAAATCAGCCCCAGCATTTT. Translation gives CASSQSTENQPQHF. Full variable domain (remainder filled in from reference TRBV18 and TRBJ1-5): NAGVMQNPRHLVRRRGQEARLRCSPMKGHSHVYWYRQLPEEGLKFMVYLQKENIIDESGMPKERFSAEFPKEGPSILRIQQVVRGDSAAYFCASSQSTENQPQHFGDGTRLSIL.

The CDR3 coding sequence is TGTGCCAGCAGTTATAACAGGGGAGGACGAGAGACCCAGTACTTC. This translates into CASSYNRGGRETQYF. This chain connects TRBV6-5 to TRBJ2-5; D is perhaps TRBD1 (7 bases). Trimming left V 3 bases short and J 4 bases short, with 15 bases between. The CDR3 has 15 amino acids. Looked up from germline, CDR1 is MNHEY and CDR2 is SVGAGI.